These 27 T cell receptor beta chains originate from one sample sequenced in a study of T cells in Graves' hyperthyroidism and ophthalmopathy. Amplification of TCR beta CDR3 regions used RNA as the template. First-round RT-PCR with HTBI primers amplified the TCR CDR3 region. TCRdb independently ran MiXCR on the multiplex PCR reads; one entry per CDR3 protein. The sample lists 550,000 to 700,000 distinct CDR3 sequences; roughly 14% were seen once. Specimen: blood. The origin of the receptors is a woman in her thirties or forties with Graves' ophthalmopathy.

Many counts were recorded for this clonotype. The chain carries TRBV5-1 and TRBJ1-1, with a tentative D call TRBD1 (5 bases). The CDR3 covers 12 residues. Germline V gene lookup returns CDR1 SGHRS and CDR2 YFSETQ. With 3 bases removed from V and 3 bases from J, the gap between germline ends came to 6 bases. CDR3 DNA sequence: TGCGCCAGCAGCTCACAGGACACTGAAGCTTTCTTT. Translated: CASSSQDTEAFF.

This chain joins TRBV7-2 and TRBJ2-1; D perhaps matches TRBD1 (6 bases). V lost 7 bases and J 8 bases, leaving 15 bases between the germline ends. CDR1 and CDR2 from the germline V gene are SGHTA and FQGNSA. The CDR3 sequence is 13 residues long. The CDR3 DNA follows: TGTGCCAGCAAAGCAGGGGTTGGCGATGAGCAGTTCTTC. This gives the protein CASKAGVGDEQFF.

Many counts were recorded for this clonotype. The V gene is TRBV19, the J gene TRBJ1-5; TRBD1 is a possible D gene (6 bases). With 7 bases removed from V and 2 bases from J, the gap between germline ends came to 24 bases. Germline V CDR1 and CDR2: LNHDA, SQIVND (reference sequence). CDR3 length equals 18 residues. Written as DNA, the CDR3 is TGTGCCAGTAAATCCGGACAGACGTCCTTGGGTGGCAATCAGCCCCAGCATTTT. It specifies CASKSGQTSLGGNQPQHF. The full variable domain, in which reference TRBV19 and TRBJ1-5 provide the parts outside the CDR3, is DGGITQSPKYLFRKEGQNVTLSCEQNLNHDAMYWYRQDPGQGLRLIYYSQIVNDFQKGDIAEGYSVSREKKESFPLTVTSAQKNPTAFYLCASKSGQTSLGGNQPQHFGDGTRLSIL.

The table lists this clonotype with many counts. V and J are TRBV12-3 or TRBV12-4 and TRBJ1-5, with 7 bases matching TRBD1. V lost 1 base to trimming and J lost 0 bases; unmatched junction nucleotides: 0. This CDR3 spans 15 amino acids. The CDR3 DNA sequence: TGTGCCAGCAGTTTAGAGGGGGCTAGCAATCAGCCCCAGCATTTT. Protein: CASSLEGASNQPQHF.

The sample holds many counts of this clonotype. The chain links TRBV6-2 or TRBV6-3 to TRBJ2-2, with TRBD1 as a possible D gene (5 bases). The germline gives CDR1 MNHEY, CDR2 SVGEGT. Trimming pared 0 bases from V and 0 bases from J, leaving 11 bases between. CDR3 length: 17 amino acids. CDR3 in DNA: TGTGCCAGCAGTTACTCCATAGTGACAGCGAACACCGGGGAGCTGTTTTTT. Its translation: CASSYSIVTANTGELFF.

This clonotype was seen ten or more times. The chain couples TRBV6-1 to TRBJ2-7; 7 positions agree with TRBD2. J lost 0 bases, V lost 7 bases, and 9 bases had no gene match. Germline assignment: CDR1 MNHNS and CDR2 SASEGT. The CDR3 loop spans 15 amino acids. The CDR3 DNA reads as TGTGCCAGCACGACGAATAGCGGGCGCTCCTACGAGCAGTACTTC. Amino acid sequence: CASTTNSGRSYEQYF.

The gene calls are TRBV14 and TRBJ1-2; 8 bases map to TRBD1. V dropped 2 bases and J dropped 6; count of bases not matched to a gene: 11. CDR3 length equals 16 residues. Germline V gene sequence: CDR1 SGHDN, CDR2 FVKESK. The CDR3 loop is CASSQMGQAVYDGYTF. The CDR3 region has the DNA TGTGCCAGCAGCCAAATGGGACAGGCGGTTTACGATGGCTACACCTTC.

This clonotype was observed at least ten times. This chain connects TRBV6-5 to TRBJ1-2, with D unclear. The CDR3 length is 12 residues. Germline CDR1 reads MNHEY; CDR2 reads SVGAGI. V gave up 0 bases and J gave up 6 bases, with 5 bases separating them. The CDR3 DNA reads TGTGCCAGCAGTTACTCGAAAGATGGCTACACCTTC. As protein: CASSYSKDGYTF.

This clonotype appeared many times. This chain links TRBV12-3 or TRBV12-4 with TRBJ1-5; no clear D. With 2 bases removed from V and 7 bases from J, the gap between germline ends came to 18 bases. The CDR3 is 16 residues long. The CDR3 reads CASSLFWGGMGQPQHF. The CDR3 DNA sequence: TGTGCCAGCAGTTTATTTTGGGGAGGGATGGGCCAGCCCCAGCATTTT.

CDR3 in amino acids: CASSPGTLGNIQYF. The CDR3 region has the DNA TGTGCCAGCAGTCCCGGGACTTTGGGAAACATTCAGTACTTC. V gene TRBV12-3 or TRBV12-4 combines with J gene TRBJ2-4; D possibly corresponds to TRBD2 (6 bases). V was shortened by 5 bases and J by 6 bases, with 14 bases between the two germline ends. The CDR3 is 14 residues long.

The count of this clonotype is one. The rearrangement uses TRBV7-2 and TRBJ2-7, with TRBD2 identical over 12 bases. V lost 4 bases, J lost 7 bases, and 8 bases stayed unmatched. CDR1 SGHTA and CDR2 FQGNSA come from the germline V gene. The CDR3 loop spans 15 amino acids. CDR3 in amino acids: CASSSQGLAGLEQYF. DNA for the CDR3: TGTGCCAGCAGCTCCCAGGGACTAGCGGGCCTGGAGCAGTACTTC.

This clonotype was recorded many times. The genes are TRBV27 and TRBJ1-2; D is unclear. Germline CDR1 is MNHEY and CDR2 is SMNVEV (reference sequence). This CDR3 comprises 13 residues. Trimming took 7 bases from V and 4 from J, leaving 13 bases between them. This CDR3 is CASKKGRLYGYTF. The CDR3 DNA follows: TGTGCCAGCAAGAAGGGTCGACTCTATGGCTACACCTTC.

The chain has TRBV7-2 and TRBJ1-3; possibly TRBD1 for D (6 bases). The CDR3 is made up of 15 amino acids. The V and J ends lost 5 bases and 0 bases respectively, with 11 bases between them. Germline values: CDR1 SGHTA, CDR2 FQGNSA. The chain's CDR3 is CASSAQGYSGNTIYF. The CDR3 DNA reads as TGTGCCAGCAGCGCACAGGGTTACTCTGGAAACACCATATATTTT.

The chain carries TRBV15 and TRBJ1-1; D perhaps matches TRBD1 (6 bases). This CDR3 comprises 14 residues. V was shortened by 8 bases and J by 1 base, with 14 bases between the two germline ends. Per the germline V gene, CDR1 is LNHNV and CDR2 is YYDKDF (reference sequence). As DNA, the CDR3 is TGTGCCACCGGGGGCGGCGCCGCGAACACTGAAGCTTTCTTT. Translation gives CATGGGAANTEAFF.

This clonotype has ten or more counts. CDR3 DNA: TGTGCCAGCAGTGCCTCCGGGACAGGGAACTATGGCTACACCTTC. This translates into CASSASGTGNYGYTF. The chain couples TRBV6-1 to TRBJ1-2, with TRBD1 identical over 9 bases. Trimming removed 4 bases from V and 2 bases from J; junction bases left unmatched: 5. This CDR3 region has 15 residues. Germline V lookup: CDR1 MNHNS, CDR2 SASEGT.

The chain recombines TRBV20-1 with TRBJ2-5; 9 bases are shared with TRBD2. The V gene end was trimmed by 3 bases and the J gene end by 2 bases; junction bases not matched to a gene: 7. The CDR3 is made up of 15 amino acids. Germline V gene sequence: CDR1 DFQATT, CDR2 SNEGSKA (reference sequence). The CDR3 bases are TGCAGTGCTAGTCATAGCGGGAGCGGGCAAGAGACCCAGTACTTC. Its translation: CSASHSGSGQETQYF.

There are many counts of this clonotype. In DNA, the CDR3 is TGCAGCGTTGAATTACTAGCGGGAGAAGTAGAGACCCAGTACTTC. It encodes CSVELLAGEVETQYF. The rearrangement links TRBV29-1 to TRBJ2-5; 11 bases map to TRBD2. CDR1 is SQVTM and CDR2 is ANQGSEA in the germline V gene. The CDR3 spans 15 residues. The ends lost 2 bases at V and 4 bases at J; junction bases unmatched: 6.

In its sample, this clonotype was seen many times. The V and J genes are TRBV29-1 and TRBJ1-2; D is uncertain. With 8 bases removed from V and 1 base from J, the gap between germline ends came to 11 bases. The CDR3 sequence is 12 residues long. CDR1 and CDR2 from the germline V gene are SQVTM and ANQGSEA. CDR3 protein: CSSLGDNYGYTF. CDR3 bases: TGCAGCAGCCTTGGCGATAACTATGGCTACACCTTC.

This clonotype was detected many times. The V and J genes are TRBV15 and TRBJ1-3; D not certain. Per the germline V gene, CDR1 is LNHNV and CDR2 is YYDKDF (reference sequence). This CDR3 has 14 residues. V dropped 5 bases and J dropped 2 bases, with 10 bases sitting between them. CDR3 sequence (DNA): TGTGCCACCAGCGGCCCCGACGCTGGAAACACCATATATTTT. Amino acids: CATSGPDAGNTIYF.

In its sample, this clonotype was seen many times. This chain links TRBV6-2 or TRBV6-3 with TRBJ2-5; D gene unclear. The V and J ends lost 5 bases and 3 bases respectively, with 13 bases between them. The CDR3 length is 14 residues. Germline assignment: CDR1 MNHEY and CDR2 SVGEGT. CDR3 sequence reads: CASSRQEREETQYF. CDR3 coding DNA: TGTGCCAGCAGTCGTCAGGAAAGGGAAGAGACCCAGTACTTC.

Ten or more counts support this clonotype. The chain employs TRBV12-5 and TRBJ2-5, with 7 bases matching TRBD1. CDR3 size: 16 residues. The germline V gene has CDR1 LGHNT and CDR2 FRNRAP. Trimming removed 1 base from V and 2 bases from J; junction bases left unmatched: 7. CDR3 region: CASGLAAGGKQETQYF. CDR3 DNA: TGTGCTAGTGGTTTGGCCGCAGGGGGAAAACAAGAGACCCAGTACTTC.

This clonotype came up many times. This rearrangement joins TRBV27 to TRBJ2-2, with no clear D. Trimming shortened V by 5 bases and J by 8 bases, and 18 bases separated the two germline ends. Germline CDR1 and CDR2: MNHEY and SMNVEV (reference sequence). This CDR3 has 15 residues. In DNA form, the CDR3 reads TGTGCCAGCAGTCCAACATCTTACAGTGGTGGGGAGCTGTTTTTT. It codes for CASSPTSYSGGELFF.

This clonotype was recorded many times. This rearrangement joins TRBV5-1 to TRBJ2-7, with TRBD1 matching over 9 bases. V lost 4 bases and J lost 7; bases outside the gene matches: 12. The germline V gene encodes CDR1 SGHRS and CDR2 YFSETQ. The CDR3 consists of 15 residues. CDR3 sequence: CASSLSPDRGGEQYF. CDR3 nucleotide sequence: TGCGCCAGCAGCCTCTCCCCCGACAGGGGGGGGGAGCAGTACTTC.

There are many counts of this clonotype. The CDR3 protein is CASSPPGRGTEAFF. DNA of the CDR3: TGTGCCAGCAGTCCCCCCGGGAGGGGCACTGAAGCTTTCTTT. V gene TRBV12-3 or TRBV12-4 combines with J gene TRBJ1-1, with D maybe TRBD1 (5 bases). CDR3 size: 14 residues. V gave up 5 bases and J gave up 4 bases, with 14 bases separating them.

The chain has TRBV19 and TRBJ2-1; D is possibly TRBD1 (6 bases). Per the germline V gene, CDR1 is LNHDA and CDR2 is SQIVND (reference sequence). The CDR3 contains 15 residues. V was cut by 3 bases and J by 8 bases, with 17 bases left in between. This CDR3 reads CASSMDRGYSDEQFF. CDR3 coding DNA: TGTGCCAGTAGTATGGACAGAGGGTATTCGGATGAGCAGTTCTTC.

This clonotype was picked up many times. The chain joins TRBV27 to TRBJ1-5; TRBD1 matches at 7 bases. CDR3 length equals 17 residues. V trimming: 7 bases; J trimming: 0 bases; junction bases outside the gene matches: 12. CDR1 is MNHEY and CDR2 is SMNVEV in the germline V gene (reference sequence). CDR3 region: CASTPTGRGSSNQPQHF. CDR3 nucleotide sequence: TGTGCCAGCACCCCGACAGGGCGGGGAAGTAGCAATCAGCCCCAGCATTTT.

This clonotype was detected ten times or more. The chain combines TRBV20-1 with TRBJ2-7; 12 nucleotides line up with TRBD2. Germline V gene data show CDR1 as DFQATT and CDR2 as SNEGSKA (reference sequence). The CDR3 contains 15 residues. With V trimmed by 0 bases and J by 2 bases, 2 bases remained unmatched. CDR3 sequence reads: CSARDPSGRAYEQYF. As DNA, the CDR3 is TGCAGTGCTAGAGATCCTAGCGGGAGGGCCTACGAGCAGTACTTC.